This TCR beta chain was sequenced for a study of T cell repertoires in aging, cancer and after chemotherapy. In the study overall: Six age groups, ranging from 30 or younger to 70 or older, included the donors. Findings and limits, study-wide: Healthy donors lost TCR diversity with age mainly through richness, cancer patients through richness and evenness. Rebound thymic output was suggested by rising median generation probability during chemotherapy in each cancer cohort. Age-matched healthy donors had significantly more diverse, less clonal blood TCR repertoires than untreated cancer patients.

Peripheral blood genomic DNA, not sorted cells or RNA, was the template. Remarks on this clonotype: No antigen is known for it.

Multiplex touch-down PCR with TRB-A/B primers amplified rearranged V-D-J TRB sequences. TCRdb passed the multiplex PCR reads through MiXCR, listing each CDR3 protein once. The sample records 10,000 to 15,000 distinct CDR3 sequences, 35% being singletons. The length of the CDR3 is 14 residues. Germline V CDR1 and CDR2: SEHNR, FQNEAQ (reference sequence). Trimming took 3 bases from V and 2 from J, leaving 10 bases between them. Sequenced material: blood. The J gene is TRBJ2-5, the V gene TRBV7-9; TRBD2 is a possible D gene (5 bases). This clonotype was sampled from a human donor in good health. The donor label of this sample is uncertain. This CDR3 reads CASSLTTTQETQYF. The CDR3 coding sequence is TGTGCCAGCAGCTTGACTACCACGCAAGAGACCCAGTACTTC.